This entry describes one TCR beta chain. Its antigen remains unknown. The junction shows a germline mismatch at one end, possibly a read error. This sample is drawn from a study of T cells in localized non-small cell lung cancer. Study-wide results and caveats: Uninvolved adjacent lung had the highest recorded T cell clonality, with tumor below it. Heterogeneity is still possible, as just one tumor region was sequenced. The appearance of a median 57 of the top 100 tumor clones was seen in adjacent lung. Patients showing higher blood T cell density tended to see longer overall survival.

Repertoires were generated with immunoSEQ multiplex PCR, while TCRdb's copy carries only in-frame clones and drops some. Of fewer than 35,000 clones in the sample, approximately 94% were seen once. This CDR3 is 14 amino acids long. Germline CDR1 and CDR2: SGHTA and FQGNSA. The gene calls are TRBV7-2 and TRBJ1-2; a weak D match, TRBD1 (5 bases). This receptor was identified in a woman aged 35 to 69 with stage I lung adenocarcinoma. The sequencing used peripheral blood, collected before any cancer treatment. The CDR3 DNA is TGTGCCAGCAGCACTTACCTGGCCAGGGAATGGGTAAACTTC. This translates into CASSTYLAREWVNF.